The T cell receptor (beta chain) described here comes from a study of cytomegalovirus exposure and HLA in healthy donors. The PCR had 60 Vbeta and 13 Jbeta primers. The protocol was immunoSEQ multiplex PCR, while the TCRdb copy is restricted to in-frame clones and leaves out a portion. The top ten clones hold around 2.3% of a sample with around 94,000 clones, around 84% of them seen once. The CDR3 has 12 amino acids. V lost 0 bases and J 4 bases, leaving 4 bases between the germline ends. Germline assignment: CDR1 SGHRS and CDR2 YFSETQ. Study results and limitations: There were approximately 150 TCR beta chains listed as cytomegalovirus-associated. Researchers reported that a few CMV-associated chains were confirmed in vitro as CMV antigen-specific. Being productive about 87% or about 30% of the time was typical of most TCR beta V segments in an earlier analysis.

Note on this clone: Its matching antigen is unknown.

The sequence came from a man aged 18 to 30 in good health and CMV-seronegative. Sequencing input: PBMCs. The genes are TRBV5-1 and TRBJ1-2, with D uncertain. The CDR3 here is CASSLATYGYTF. The CDR3 bases are TGCGCCAGCAGCTTGGCTACCTATGGCTACACCTTC.